Presented here are 23 T cell receptor beta chains from one specimen sequenced in a study of beta chain features in type 1 diabetes. Expressed TCRB transcripts got sequenced, as all isolated RNA was reverse transcribed. Sequencing was performed with immunoSEQ multiplex PCR; in TCRdb, only in-frame clones are kept and a portion is missing. The table lists nearly 350,000 clones, approximately 9.7% of them singletons. Findings of the study overall: Type 1 diabetes patients had TCRB CDR3s that were shorter (moderately but significantly so) in all four CD4+ subsets.

Their antigens are not known. The specimen sequenced was central memory CD4+ T cells from blood. The receptors shown here come from a man aged 30-40 years with type 1 diabetes.

This clone was recorded a few times. The gene calls are TRBV28 and TRBJ2-2; the D is unclear. The CDR3 sequence is 12 residues long. The V end was cut by 6 bases, the J end by 1 base, with 3 bases between. Germline CDR1 is MDHEN and CDR2 is SYDVKM. CDR3 in DNA: TGTGCCAGCAGGATGAACACCGGGGAGCTGTTTTTT. Encoded protein: CASRMNTGELFF.

The table lists this clone with many counts. The gene calls are TRBV10-3 and TRBJ1-4, with 11 nucleotides matching TRBD1. V lost 6 bases to trimming and J lost 6 bases; unmatched junction nucleotides: 3. The CDR3 totals 14 residues. From germline, CDR1 is ENHRY and CDR2 SYGVKD. The CDR3 nucleotides are TGTGCCATCAGACCGGGACAGGGGGATGAAAAACTGTTTTTT. Its translation is CAIRPGQGDEKLFF.

There are a few counts of this clone. This chain links TRBV2 with TRBJ2-2; unclear D gene. The V gene lost 5 bases and the J gene lost 3 bases, with 7 bases spanning the gap. The germline gives CDR1 SNHLY, CDR2 FYNNEI. This CDR3 spans 13 amino acids. The CDR3 DNA sequence: TGTGCCAGCAGTTACGACTACACCGGGGAGCTGTTTTTT. Residues: CASSYDYTGELFF.

This clone was seen a handful of times. The J gene is TRBJ1-1, the V gene TRBV2; D unresolved. Looked up from germline, CDR1 is SNHLY and CDR2 is FYNNEI. V was shortened by 2 bases and J by 4 bases, with 11 bases between the two germline ends. This CDR3 comprises 14 residues. In DNA, the CDR3 is TGTGCCAGCAGTGAACAGGCGCTGGGCACTGAAGCTTTCTTT. Residues: CASSEQALGTEAFF.

The chain links TRBV7-2 to TRBJ1-5; the match to TRBD1 covers 9 bases. Germline V CDR1 and CDR2: SGHTA, FQGNSA. V was clipped by 5 bases and J by 4 bases; unmatched bases: 6. The CDR3 loop spans 15 amino acids. The CDR3 region is CASSQQGALNQPQHF. The CDR3 DNA reads TGTGCCAGCAGCCAACAGGGGGCGCTTAATCAGCCCCAGCATTTT. The full variable domain, completed using reference TRBV7-2 and TRBJ1-5, is GAGVSQSPSNKVTEKGKDVELRCDPISGHTALYWYRQSLGQGLEFLIYFQGNSAPDKSGLPSDRFSAERTGGSVSTLTIQRTQQEDSAVYLCASSQQGALNQPQHFGDGTRLSIL.

This rearrangement joins TRBV6-1 to TRBJ1-1, with 8 positions matching TRBD1. Germline CDR1 and CDR2: MNHNS and SASEGT. Trimming removed 1 base from V and 3 bases from J; junction bases left unmatched: 4. The CDR3 covers 15 residues. The CDR3 region has the DNA TGTGCCAGCAGTGAAGTAGGACAGGGTCACACTGAAGCTTTCTTT. Translation: CASSEVGQGHTEAFF.

This clone was seen only a few times. This specimen includes other DNA sequences encoding the same CDR3. The J gene is TRBJ2-5, the V gene TRBV15, with 7 bases aligning to TRBD1. With 0 bases clipped from V and 2 bases from J, the junction kept 0 bases outside the gene matches. CDR3 size: 14 residues. Per the germline V gene, CDR1 is LNHNV and CDR2 is YYDKDF (reference sequence). CDR3 bases: TGTGCCACCAGCAGAGACAGGGGGCAAGAGACCCAGTACTTC. Its protein product is CATSRDRGQETQYF.

The rearrangement joins TRBV10-3 to TRBJ2-7; D unclear. Trimming pared 6 bases from V and 5 bases from J, leaving 20 bases between. The CDR3 length is 15 residues. Germline V gene data show CDR1 as ENHRY and CDR2 as SYGVKD. The CDR3 DNA reads as TGTGCCATCAGACCGAACGTCGGGCAGGCCGACGAGCAGTACTTC. This gives the protein CAIRPNVGQADEQYF.

CDR3 in amino acids: CASSGRDSSGNTIYF. CDR3 nucleotides: TGTGCCAGCAGTGGGCGGGACAGCTCTGGAAACACCATATATTTT. The chain carries TRBV6-6 and TRBJ1-3; 7 bases are shared with TRBD1. The CDR3 is 15 residues long. V lost 5 bases to trimming and J lost 0 bases; unmatched junction nucleotides: 4. Germline CDR1 is MNHNY and CDR2 is SVGAGI (reference sequence).

This clone was picked up a small number of times. The genes are TRBV9 and TRBJ2-5; D unclear. The CDR3 is 15 residues long. The V gene lost 4 bases and the J gene lost 5 bases, with 18 bases spanning the gap. CDR1 is SGDLS and CDR2 is YYNGEE in the germline V gene. The CDR3 sequence: CASSLEQFGGETQYF. In DNA, the CDR3 is TGTGCCAGCAGCCTAGAACAGTTCGGTGGGGAGACCCAGTACTTC.

This clone occurred many times. The chain has TRBV25-1 and TRBJ2-7, with TRBD1 matching 9 bases. This CDR3 region has 15 residues. The V gene end was trimmed by 6 bases and the J gene end by 4 bases; junction bases not matched to a gene: 10. Germline V gene data show CDR1 as MGHDK and CDR2 as SYGVNS. The CDR3 loop is CASRAGTGKGYEQYF. For the CDR3, the DNA is TGTGCCAGCAGGGCAGGGACAGGGAAAGGATACGAGCAGTACTTC.

The CDR3 loop reads CASSLPFGNTEAFF. CDR3 bases: TGTGCCAGCTCACTTCCCTTCGGGAACACTGAAGCTTTCTTT. This chain joins TRBV18 and TRBJ1-1; D not certain. Trimming left V 4 bases short and J 1 base short, with 10 bases between. The CDR3 sequence is 14 residues long. Germline V gives CDR1 KGHSH, CDR2 LQKENI.

The CDR3 here is CASMRLAGEADTQYF. For the CDR3, the DNA is TGTGCCAGCATGAGACTAGCGGGGGAGGCAGATACGCAGTATTTT. The rearrangement uses TRBV5-6 and TRBJ2-3; 12 bases are a match to TRBD2. Losses at the gene ends were 6 bases for V and 4 bases for J; bases not matched to a gene: 6. Looked up from germline, CDR1 is SGHDT and CDR2 is YYEEEE. There are 15 residues in the CDR3.

J is TRBJ2-4 and V is TRBV7-2; no clear D gene. The germline gives CDR1 SGHTA, CDR2 FQGNSA. V lost 3 bases to trimming and J lost 0 bases, with 15 bases between them. The CDR3 extends over 17 amino acids. The DNA for the CDR3 is TGTGCCAGCAGCTTCGGGTCTCCCTGGGAAGCCAAAAACATTCAGTACTTC. It is translated as CASSFGSPWEAKNIQYF.

This clone was seen a handful of times. CDR3 DNA: TGTGCCAGCAGTCCAACGACAGGGGGCTACGAGCAGTACTTC. It yields the protein CASSPTTGGYEQYF. J is TRBJ2-7 and V is TRBV28, with TRBD1 matching over 9 bases. This CDR3 has 14 amino acids. The germline gives CDR1 MDHEN, CDR2 SYDVKM. V was clipped by 5 bases and J by 3 bases; unmatched bases: 5.

The table lists this clone with a few counts. The chain combines TRBV19 with TRBJ1-2; D call uncertain. Germline V gene data show CDR1 as LNHDA and CDR2 as SQIVND (reference sequence). This CDR3 has 15 amino acids. The V end lost 6 bases, the J end lost 2 bases, and 16 bases lay between the germline ends. CDR3 DNA: TGTGCCAGTAGCACCCGGGCTCCGAGCAACTATGGCTACACCTTC. This sequence encodes CASSTRAPSNYGYTF.

This CDR3 reads CASSARDRDVGQYF. The CDR3 DNA sequence: TGTGCCAGCAGCGCCCGGGACAGGGATGTTGGGCAGTACTTC. This chain links TRBV9 with TRBJ2-7, with 9 positions matching TRBD1. This CDR3 region has 14 residues. V lost 3 bases to trimming and J lost 9 bases; unmatched junction nucleotides: 10. From germline, CDR1 is SGDLS and CDR2 YYNGEE.

J is TRBJ2-5 and V is TRBV7-2; D is unresolved. The length of the CDR3 is 17 residues. V lost 4 bases and J lost 5, with 23 bases in between. Looked up from germline, CDR1 is SGHTA and CDR2 is FQGNSA. CDR3 bases: TGTGCCAGCAGCTCCCGGTCGTCCAGACCGGCGACGGAGACCCAGTACTTC. This translates into CASSSRSSRPATETQYF.

The chain carries TRBV5-1 and TRBJ2-5; 7 bases are a match to TRBD1. Germline CDR1 reads SGHRS; CDR2 reads YFSETQ. The CDR3 runs to 16 residues. Trimming at V came to 0 bases and at J to 1 base, leaving 6 bases not matched to a gene. Here the CDR3 reads CASSLAGTGVQETQYF. The CDR3 DNA reads TGCGCCAGCAGCTTGGCTGGCACAGGGGTCCAAGAGACCCAGTACTTC.

The chain recombines TRBV18 with TRBJ2-2; D is possibly TRBD1 or TRBD2 (5 bases each). V was clipped by 5 bases and J by 3 bases, with 10 bases between them. The CDR3 has 14 residues. The germline gives CDR1 KGHSH, CDR2 LQKENI. The CDR3 is CASSVQGDTGELFF. The CDR3 DNA follows: TGTGCCAGCTCAGTCCAGGGAGACACCGGGGAGCTGTTTTTT.

This clone was counted between two and nine times. The chain recombines TRBV27 with TRBJ1-1, with 7 positions matching TRBD1. Germline assignment: CDR1 MNHEY and CDR2 SMNVEV (reference sequence). CDR3 length: 13 residues. The V gene end was trimmed by 6 bases and the J gene end by 4 bases; junction bases not matched to a gene: 5. In DNA form, the CDR3 reads TGTGCCAGCAGCCAAGACAGGGCCACTGAAGCTTTCTTT. Translation: CASSQDRATEAFF.

This clone turned up a few times. The CDR3 is CASSDRSGSYEQYF. The CDR3 DNA reads TGTGCCAGCAGTGACCGTTCTGGGTCCTACGAGCAGTACTTC. The chain employs TRBV6-5 and TRBJ2-7; D unclear. This CDR3 spans 14 amino acids. The germline V gene encodes CDR1 MNHEY and CDR2 SVGAGI. Trimming took off 5 bases at V and 1 base at J, with 12 bases between the two ends.

The J gene is TRBJ2-7, the V gene TRBV4-3; the match to TRBD2 covers 14 bases. The length of the CDR3 is 15 residues. Trimming took 9 bases from V and 2 from J; bases not matched to a gene: 6. The germline V gene encodes CDR1 LGHNA and CDR2 YSLEER. The CDR3 nucleotides read TGCGCCAGATATCCGGGACTAGCGGGGGCCTACGAGCAGTACTTC. Translation: CARYPGLAGAYEQYF.